This TCR beta chain was found in a study of blood T cell repertoires in COVID-19. TCRdb keeps only in-frame clones here, not all; method: immunoSEQ multiplex PCR. The sample contains roughly 480,000 clones, roughly 89% of which appear only once. The germline CDR1 and CDR2 sequences are MNHEY and SMNVEV (reference sequence). The length of the CDR3 is 11 residues. Trimming removed 5 bases at V and 9 bases at J, with 8 bases between. The chain couples TRBV27 to TRBJ2-1, with D possibly TRBD1 on 6 matching bases. The sequence was obtained from a man younger than 35 with COVID-19, enrolled during active disease. Sequencing was carried out using peripheral blood. The CDR3 protein is CASSRGGEQFF. The DNA for the CDR3 is TGTGCCAGCAGTAGAGGGGGTGAGCAGTTCTTC.